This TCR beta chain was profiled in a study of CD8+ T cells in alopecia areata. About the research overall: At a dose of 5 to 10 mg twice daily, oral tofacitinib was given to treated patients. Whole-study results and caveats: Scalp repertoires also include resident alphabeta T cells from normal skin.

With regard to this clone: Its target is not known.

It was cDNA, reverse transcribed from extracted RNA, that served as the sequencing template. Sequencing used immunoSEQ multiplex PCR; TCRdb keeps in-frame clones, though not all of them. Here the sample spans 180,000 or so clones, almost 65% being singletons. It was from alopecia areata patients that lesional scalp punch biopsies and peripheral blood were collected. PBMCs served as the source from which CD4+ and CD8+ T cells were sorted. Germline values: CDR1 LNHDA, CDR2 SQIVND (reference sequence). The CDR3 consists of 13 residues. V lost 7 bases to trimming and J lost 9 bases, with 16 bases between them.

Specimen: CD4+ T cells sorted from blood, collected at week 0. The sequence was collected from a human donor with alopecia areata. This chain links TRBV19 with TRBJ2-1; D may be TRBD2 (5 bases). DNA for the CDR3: TGTGCCAGTATGTGGGTCGAGGGAGCTGAGCAGTTCTTC. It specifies CASMWVEGAEQFF.